This passage covers 27 T cell receptor beta chains from one sample sequenced in a study of T cell responses to AZD1222 COVID-19 vaccine. Generated by immunoSEQ multiplex PCR, the TCRdb table keeps only in-frame clones and is missing some. Of 150,000 to 160,000 clones in the sample, roughly nine tenths were seen once. Here the sequenced sample was peripheral blood, taken on day 0 of MenACWY control vaccination. Every receptor here comes from an adult in good health.

There are a few counts of this clone. In DNA form, the CDR3 reads TGTGCCAGCAGACGGACAGGGGGGACTGAAGCTTTCTTT. This sequence encodes CASRRTGGTEAFF. The chain carries TRBV3-1 (or the pseudogene TRBV3-2) and TRBJ1-1; 10 nucleotides agree with TRBD1. After removal of 6 bases from V and 5 bases from J, the junction contained 3 bases not matched to a gene. The germline V gene encodes CDR1 LGHDT and CDR2 YNNKEL (reference sequence). The CDR3 has 13 residues.

This chain uses TRBV5-4 with TRBJ2-7; TRBD1 agrees at 9 bases. The CDR3 is 16 residues long. With V trimmed by 5 bases and J by 2 bases, 11 bases remained unmatched. Germline V gene sequence: CDR1 SGHNT, CDR2 YYREEE (reference sequence). The CDR3 protein is CASSGTGINQAYEQYF. The DNA for the CDR3 is TGTGCCAGCAGTGGGACAGGGATTAATCAAGCCTACGAGCAGTACTTC.

The chain carries TRBV18 and TRBJ1-3; 11 bases agree with TRBD1. With 3 bases clipped from V and 3 bases from J, the junction kept 4 bases outside the gene matches. Germline V gene data show CDR1 as KGHSH and CDR2 as LQKENI. The CDR3 sequence is 16 residues long. The CDR3 sequence is CASSPGQGAIGNTIYF. The CDR3 DNA reads TGTGCCAGCTCACCCGGACAGGGGGCAATTGGAAACACCATATATTTT.

The gene calls are TRBV6-5 and TRBJ1-1; TRBD1 matches 7 bases. J gave up 6 bases and V 6 bases, and 10 bases lay outside the gene matches. Germline V gene lookup returns CDR1 MNHEY and CDR2 SVGAGI. There are 14 residues in the CDR3. The CDR3: CASSRDREGPEAFF. The DNA for the CDR3 is TGTGCCAGCAGCCGAGACAGGGAAGGCCCTGAAGCTTTCTTT.

The chain carries TRBV29-1 and TRBJ2-1; D is uncertain. Between the trimmed V and J ends, which lost 2 bases and 0 bases, there was a span of 11 bases. The germline V gene has CDR1 SQVTM and CDR2 ANQGSEA. The CDR3 has 15 amino acids. The CDR3 DNA reads TGCAGCGTTGAAAGGCAGTTTAACTCCTACAATGAGCAGTTCTTC. This gives the protein CSVERQFNSYNEQFF.

The V and J genes are TRBV4-2 and TRBJ2-7; the match to TRBD2 covers 8 bases. This CDR3 region has 16 residues. Germline trimming cut 4 bases from V and 3 bases from J; bases unmatched to any gene: 11. CDR1 and CDR2 from the germline V gene are LGHNA and YNFKEQ. CDR3 bases: TGTGCCAGCAGCCCGAGCCTCGGTAGCGGGAACTACGAGCAGTACTTC. It yields the protein CASSPSLGSGNYEQYF.

The chain employs TRBV7-9 and TRBJ2-2; 10 bases line up with TRBD1. The V and J ends lost 4 bases and 8 bases, in that order; junction bases with no gene match: 4. CDR1 and CDR2 (germline): SEHNR, FQNEAQ (reference sequence). This CDR3 has 14 amino acids. The CDR3 loop is CASSSGTGEGELFF. The CDR3 region has the DNA TGTGCCAGCAGCTCCGGGACAGGGGAAGGGGAGCTGTTTTTT.

The chain is built from TRBV6-4 and TRBJ2-7, with D tentatively TRBD2 (6 bases). The CDR3 is 11 residues long. In germline, CDR1 is MRHNA, CDR2 SNTAGT. The CDR3: CASSTPAREPV. DNA for the CDR3: TGTGCCAGCAGTACTCCCGCCCGGGAGCCCGTC.

The chain combines TRBV28 with TRBJ2-2, with 8 nucleotides matching TRBD2. J lost 4 bases, V lost 6 bases, and 13 bases had no gene match. Germline-derived CDR1 and CDR2 are MDHEN and SYDVKM. CDR3 length: 17 amino acids. The CDR3 coding sequence is TGTGCCAGCAGGGGCGCGGGGGGCATTCTCGGCACCGGGGAGCTGTTTTTT. As protein: CASRGAGGILGTGELFF.

The rearrangement uses TRBV5-4 and TRBJ2-7, with 8 positions matching TRBD2. Per the germline V gene, CDR1 is SGHNT and CDR2 is YYREEE (reference sequence). CDR3 length equals 13 residues. V lost 4 bases and J lost 7; bases outside the gene matches: 7. CDR3 nucleotides: TGTGCCAGCAGCCGGGAGGGGCCGCGGGAGCAGTACTTC. Protein product: CASSREGPREQYF.

Turning to this clone: One end of the junction fails to match germline, which may point to a read error. The V call is TRBV7-7, the J call TRBJ2-5; 8 bases line up with TRBD2. This CDR3 region has 17 residues. Germline V CDR1 and CDR2: SSHAT, FNYEAQ (reference sequence). The CDR3 DNA reads TGTGCTAGCAGCTTGGGTGTATCCAGCGGGGGCCAAGAGACCCAGTACTTC. Translation gives CASSLGVSSGGQETQYF. Based on the CDR3 plus reference TRBV7-7 and TRBJ2-5, the full variable domain is GAGVSQSPRYKVTKRGQDVTLRCDPISSHATLYWYQQALGQGPEFLTYFNYEAQPDKSGLPSDRFSAERPEGSISTLTIQRTEQRDSAMYRCASSLGVSSGGQETQYFGPGTRLLVL.

The chain couples TRBV7-8 to TRBJ2-7, with 7 positions matching TRBD1. V was clipped by 6 bases and J by 2 bases; unmatched bases: 7. Germline V gene data show CDR1 as SGHVS and CDR2 as FQNEAQ. The CDR3 has 14 residues. The CDR3, as DNA: TGTGCCAGCAGTTTTGACAGGGAAGCCTACGAGCAGTACTTC. Its protein product is CASSFDREAYEQYF. Full variable domain (outside the CDR3, taken from reference TRBV7-8 and TRBJ2-7): GAGVSQSPRYKVAKRGQDVALRCDPISGHVSLFWYQQALGQGPEFLTYFQNEAQLDKSGLPSDRFFAERPEGSVSTLKIQRTQQEDSAVYLCASSFDREAYEQYFGPGTRLTVT.

This clone has just a few counts. The chain is built from TRBV9 and TRBJ2-1; a possible D gene is TRBD2 (6 bases). Germline-derived CDR1 and CDR2 are SGDLS and YYNGEE. There are 16 residues in the CDR3. V was shortened by 0 bases and J by 7 bases, with 17 bases between the two germline ends. CDR3 DNA sequence: TGTGCCAGCAGCGTAGACGCGGGGTTTTTTAAGAATGAGCAGTTCTTC. As protein: CASSVDAGFFKNEQFF.

A remark on this clone: The same CDR3 also results from other DNA sequences found in this sample. The chain recombines TRBV11-3 with TRBJ2-7, with no clear D. V lost 2 bases, J lost 1 base, and 3 bases lay in between. Germline loops: CDR1 SGHNT, CDR2 YENEEA. The CDR3 length is 12 residues. The CDR3, as DNA: TGTGCCAGCAGCTTAACTTCCTACGAGCAGTACTTC. The encoded protein is CASSLTSYEQYF.

The chain has TRBV5-5 and TRBJ2-1; D gene ambiguous. Trimming took off 2 bases at V and 3 bases at J, with 12 bases between the two ends. CDR1 is SGHKS, CDR2 YYEKEE, per germline (reference sequence). There are 15 residues in the CDR3. This CDR3 reads CASSFPGTHYNEQFF. The CDR3 DNA follows: TGTGCCAGCAGCTTTCCTGGCACGCACTACAATGAGCAGTTCTTC.

The chain is built from TRBV19 and TRBJ2-1; 10 positions agree with TRBD2. The CDR3 extends over 16 amino acids. With 5 bases clipped from V and 5 bases from J, the junction kept 9 bases outside the gene matches. Germline CDR1 and CDR2: LNHDA and SQIVND (reference sequence). The CDR3 region is CASSWRASGGNNEQFF. Written as DNA, the CDR3 is TGTGCCAGTAGTTGGAGGGCTAGCGGGGGAAACAATGAGCAGTTCTTC.

V usage is TRBV3-1 (or the pseudogene TRBV3-2) and J usage is TRBJ2-5; 7 bases align to TRBD1. Looked up from germline, CDR1 is LGHDT and CDR2 is YNNKEL (reference sequence). The CDR3 extends over 13 amino acids. Trimming at V came to 1 base and at J to 9 bases, leaving 5 bases not matched to a gene. CDR3 protein: CASSQGAGGAQYF. The CDR3 bases are TGTGCCAGCAGCCAAGGAGCAGGGGGTGCCCAGTACTTC.

This clone was seen once. V usage is TRBV28 and J usage is TRBJ2-2; perhaps TRBD2 as D (7 bases). The V end was cut by 4 bases, the J end by 7 bases, with 13 bases between. The CDR3 totals 14 residues. In germline, CDR1 is MDHEN, CDR2 SYDVKM. In nucleotides, the CDR3 is TGTGCCAGCAGTTCGGGGGGCGCGCACGGGGAGCTGTTTTTT. Translation: CASSSGGAHGELFF.

The gene calls are TRBV6-5 and TRBJ1-6; D might be TRBD1 (6 bases). Germline loops: CDR1 MNHEY, CDR2 SVGAGI. The CDR3 has 15 amino acids. Between the trimmed V and J ends, which lost 6 bases and 8 bases, there was a span of 17 bases. CDR3 bases: TGTGCCAGCAGCGTTCTCGGGACATTTGATTCACCCCTCCACTTT. This encodes CASSVLGTFDSPLHF.

The chain combines TRBV12-5 with TRBJ2-7; 8 nucleotides line up with TRBD1. CDR1 is LGHNT, CDR2 FRNRAP, per germline. Trimming cost V 6 bases and J 5 bases; bases outside gene matches: 9. The CDR3 is 14 residues long. CDR3 region: CASGPTTGVHEQYF. The CDR3 DNA sequence: TGTGCTAGTGGCCCTACGACAGGGGTCCACGAGCAGTACTTC.

This clone was found once. The V and J genes are TRBV19 and TRBJ1-5, with D tentatively TRBD1 (5 bases). V was pared by 6 bases and J by 8 bases, with 14 bases between. The length of the CDR3 is 13 residues. The germline CDR1 and CDR2 sequences are LNHDA and SQIVND (reference sequence). Here the CDR3 reads CASRRTYQEPQHF. The DNA for the CDR3 is TGTGCCAGTAGGAGGACATATCAAGAGCCCCAGCATTTT.

This chain joins TRBV9 and TRBJ2-1, with TRBD2 matching over 7 bases. The CDR3 has 15 amino acids. After removal of 0 bases from V and 4 bases from J, the junction contained 4 bases not matched to a gene. Germline-derived CDR1 and CDR2 are SGDLS and YYNGEE. CDR3 DNA sequence: TGTGCCAGCAGCGTAGGAAGCGGGACTTACAATGAGCAGTTCTTC. Amino acid sequence: CASSVGSGTYNEQFF.

The V call is TRBV4-3, the J call TRBJ1-2; D is uncertain. With 0 bases removed from V and 3 bases from J, the gap between germline ends came to 11 bases. The CDR3 length is 15 residues. Germline V gene sequence: CDR1 LGHNA, CDR2 YSLEER. The CDR3 sequence is CASSQEVIGYYGYTF. DNA for the CDR3: TGCGCCAGCAGCCAAGAGGTCATTGGGTACTATGGCTACACCTTC.

Here the CDR3 reads CASSGGGSTDTQYF. CDR3 sequence (DNA): TGTGCCAGCAGCGGCGGGGGAAGCACAGATACGCAGTATTTT. The chain employs TRBV2 and TRBJ2-3; TRBD2 aligns across 7 bases. V lost 6 bases to trimming and J lost 0 bases; unmatched junction nucleotides: 3. The germline V gene encodes CDR1 SNHLY and CDR2 FYNNEI. This CDR3 is built from 14 residues.

The chain is built from TRBV6-1 and TRBJ2-3; perhaps D is TRBD1 or TRBD2 (6 bases each). The length of the CDR3 is 16 residues. V was clipped by 2 bases and J by 1 base, with 13 bases between them. CDR1 is MNHNS, CDR2 SASEGT, per germline. CDR3 region: CASSELAGEGTDTQYF. CDR3 nucleotides: TGTGCCAGCAGTGAACTAGCAGGGGAGGGCACAGATACGCAGTATTTT.

The chain links TRBV9 to TRBJ2-3; unclear D gene. Germline V gives CDR1 SGDLS, CDR2 YYNGEE. CDR3 size: 16 residues. V lost 0 bases and J lost 4, with 15 bases in between. This chain's CDR3 is CASSVDPKISADTQYF. The CDR3 DNA is TGTGCCAGCAGCGTAGACCCAAAGATATCCGCAGATACGCAGTATTTT. Based on the CDR3 plus reference TRBV9 and TRBJ2-3, the full variable domain is DSGVTQTPKHLITATGQRVTLRCSPRSGDLSVYWYQQSLDQGLQFLIQYYNGEERAKGNILERFSAQQFPDLHSELNLSSLELGDSALYFCASSVDPKISADTQYFGPGTRLTVL.

This chain uses TRBV9 with TRBJ2-1; D is unclear. V lost 1 base and J 5 bases, leaving 10 bases between the germline ends. This CDR3 contains 14 residues. The germline gives CDR1 SGDLS, CDR2 YYNGEE. This chain's CDR3 is CASSVSDVHNEQFF. The DNA of the CDR3 is TGTGCCAGCAGCGTATCGGACGTCCACAATGAGCAGTTCTTC.